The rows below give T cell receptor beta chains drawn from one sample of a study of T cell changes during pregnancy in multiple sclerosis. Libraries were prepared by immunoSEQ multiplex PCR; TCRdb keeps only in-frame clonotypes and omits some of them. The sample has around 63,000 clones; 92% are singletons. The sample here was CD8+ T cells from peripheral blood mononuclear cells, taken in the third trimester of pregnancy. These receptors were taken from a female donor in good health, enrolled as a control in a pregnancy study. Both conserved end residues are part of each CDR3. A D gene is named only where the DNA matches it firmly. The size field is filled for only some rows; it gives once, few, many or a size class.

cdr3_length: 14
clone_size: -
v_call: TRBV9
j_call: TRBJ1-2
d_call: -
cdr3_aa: CASSVGSDWDGYTF
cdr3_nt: TGTGCCAGCAGCGTAGGGTCCGACTGGGATGGCTACACCTTC

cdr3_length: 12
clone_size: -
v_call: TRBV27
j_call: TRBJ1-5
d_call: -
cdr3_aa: CASSSGGQPQHF
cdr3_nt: TGTGCCAGCAGTTCGGGGGGACAGCCCCAGCATTTT

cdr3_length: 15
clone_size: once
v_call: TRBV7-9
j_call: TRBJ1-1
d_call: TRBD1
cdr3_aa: CASSLGQGAKGEAFF
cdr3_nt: TGTGCCAGCAGCTTAGGACAGGGGGCGAAAGGGGAAGCTTTCTTT

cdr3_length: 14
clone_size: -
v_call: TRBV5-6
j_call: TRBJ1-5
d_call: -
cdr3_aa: CASSFGDSNQPQHF
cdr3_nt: TGTGCCAGCAGCTTCGGGGATAGCAATCAGCCCCAGCATTTT

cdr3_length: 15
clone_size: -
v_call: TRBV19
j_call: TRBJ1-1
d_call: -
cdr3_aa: CASSPLQGGNTEAFF
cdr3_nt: TGTGCCAGTAGTCCACTTCAGGGTGGGAACACTGAAGCTTTCTTT

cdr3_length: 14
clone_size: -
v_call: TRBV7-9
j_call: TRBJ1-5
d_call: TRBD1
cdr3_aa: CASSSGQGHQPQHF
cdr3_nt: TGTGCCAGCAGCTCCGGACAGGGCCATCAGCCCCAGCATTTT

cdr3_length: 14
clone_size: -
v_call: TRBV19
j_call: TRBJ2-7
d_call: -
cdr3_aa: CASSINGFSYEQYF
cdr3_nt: TGTGCCAGTAGTATAAACGGGTTTTCCTACGAGCAGTACTTC

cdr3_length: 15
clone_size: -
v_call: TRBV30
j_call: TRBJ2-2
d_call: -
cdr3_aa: CAWSVLTGHTGELFF
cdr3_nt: TGTGCCTGGAGTGTATTGACAGGCCACACCGGGGAGCTGTTTTTT

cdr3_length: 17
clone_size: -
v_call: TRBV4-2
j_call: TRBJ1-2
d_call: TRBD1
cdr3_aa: CASSQAGGDRGRMGYTF
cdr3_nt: TGTGCCAGCAGCCAAGCCGGCGGGGACAGGGGAAGAATGGGCTACACCTTC

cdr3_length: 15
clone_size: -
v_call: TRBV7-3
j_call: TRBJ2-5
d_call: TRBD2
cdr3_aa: CASSSSGGSSETQYF
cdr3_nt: TGTGCCAGCAGTTCCTCGGGGGGGTCCTCAGAGACCCAGTACTTC

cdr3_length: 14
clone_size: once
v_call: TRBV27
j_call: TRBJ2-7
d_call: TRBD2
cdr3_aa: CASSPSGGPGEQYF
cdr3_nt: TGTGCCAGCAGTCCTAGCGGGGGGCCGGGCGAGCAGTACTTC

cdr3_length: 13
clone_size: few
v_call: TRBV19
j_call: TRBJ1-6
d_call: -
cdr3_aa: CASSVQGRSPLHF
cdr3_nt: TGTGCCAGTAGTGTACAGGGAAGGTCACCCCTCCACTTT

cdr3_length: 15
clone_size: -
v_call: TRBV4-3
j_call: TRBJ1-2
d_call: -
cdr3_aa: CASSQFRGGNYGYTF
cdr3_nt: TGCGCCAGCAGCCAATTCCGGGGGGGTAACTATGGCTACACCTTC

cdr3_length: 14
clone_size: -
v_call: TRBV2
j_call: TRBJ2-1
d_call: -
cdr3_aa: CASSEQGPNHEQFF
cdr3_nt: TGTGCCAGCAGTGAGCAGGGCCCTAATCATGAGCAGTTCTTC

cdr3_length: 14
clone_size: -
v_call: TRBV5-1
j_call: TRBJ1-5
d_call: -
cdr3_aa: CASRIDSVNQPQHF
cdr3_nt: TGCGCCAGCAGGATCGACAGCGTCAATCAGCCCCAGCATTTT

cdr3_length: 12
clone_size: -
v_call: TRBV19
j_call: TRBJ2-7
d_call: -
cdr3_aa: CASSIPGNEQYF
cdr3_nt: TGTGCCAGTAGTATACCGGGGAACGAGCAGTACTTC

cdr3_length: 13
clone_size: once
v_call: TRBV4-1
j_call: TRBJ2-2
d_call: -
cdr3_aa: CASSPPGTGELFF
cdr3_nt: TGCGCCAGCAGCCCTCCTGGGACAGGGGAGCTGTTTTTT

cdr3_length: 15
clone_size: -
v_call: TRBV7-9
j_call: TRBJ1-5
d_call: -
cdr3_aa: CASSLGQNSNQPQHF
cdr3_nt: TGTGCCAGCAGCTTAGGGCAGAATAGCAATCAGCCCCAGCATTTT

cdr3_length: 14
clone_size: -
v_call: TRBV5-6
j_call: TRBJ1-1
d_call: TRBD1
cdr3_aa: CASSAYRGGTEAFF
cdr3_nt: TGTGCCAGCAGCGCCTACAGGGGCGGCACTGAAGCTTTCTTT

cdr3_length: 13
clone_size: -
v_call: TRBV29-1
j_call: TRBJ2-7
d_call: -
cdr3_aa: CSVEEGGTYEQYF
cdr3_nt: TGCAGCGTCGAGGAGGGCGGAACCTACGAGCAGTACTTC

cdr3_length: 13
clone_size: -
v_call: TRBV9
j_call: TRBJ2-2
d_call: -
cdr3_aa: CATPDGVPGELFF
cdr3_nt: TGTGCCACCCCGGACGGGGTTCCCGGGGAGCTGTTTTTT

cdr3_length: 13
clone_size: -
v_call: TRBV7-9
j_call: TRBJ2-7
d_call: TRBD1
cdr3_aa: CASTGTGAYEQYF
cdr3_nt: TGTGCCAGCACTGGGACAGGCGCCTACGAGCAGTACTTC

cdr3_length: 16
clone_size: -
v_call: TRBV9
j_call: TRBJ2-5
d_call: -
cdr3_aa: CASSVGGGQYQETQYF
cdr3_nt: TGTGCCAGCAGCGTGGGGGGGGGCCAGTACCAAGAGACCCAGTACTTC

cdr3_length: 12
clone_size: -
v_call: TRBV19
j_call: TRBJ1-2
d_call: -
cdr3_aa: CASGRLNYGYTF
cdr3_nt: TGTGCCAGCGGGCGACTAAACTATGGCTACACCTTC

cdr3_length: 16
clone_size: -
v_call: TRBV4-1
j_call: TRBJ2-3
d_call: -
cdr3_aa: CASSQDRDLNTDTQYF
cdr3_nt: TGCGCCAGCAGCCAAGATCGCGACTTGAACACAGATACGCAGTATTTT

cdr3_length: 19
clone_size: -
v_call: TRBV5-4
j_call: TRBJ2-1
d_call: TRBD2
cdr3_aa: CASSLEYSGGAVGYNEQFF
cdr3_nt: TGTGCCAGCAGCTTGGAATACAGCGGGGGGGCTGTCGGCTACAATGAGCAGTTCTTC

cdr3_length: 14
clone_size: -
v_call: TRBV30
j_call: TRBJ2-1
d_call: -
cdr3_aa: CAWSTTSSYNEQFF
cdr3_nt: TGTGCCTGGAGTACCACGAGCTCCTACAATGAGCAGTTCTTC

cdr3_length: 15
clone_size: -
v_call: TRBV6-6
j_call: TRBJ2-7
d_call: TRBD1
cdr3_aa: CASSETGTGSYEQYF
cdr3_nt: TGTGCCAGCAGTGAGACCGGGACAGGATCCTACGAGCAGTACTTC

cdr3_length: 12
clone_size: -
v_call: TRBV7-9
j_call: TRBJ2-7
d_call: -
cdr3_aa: CASSLGVDEQYF
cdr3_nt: TGTGCCAGCAGCTTAGGAGTAGACGAGCAGTACTTC

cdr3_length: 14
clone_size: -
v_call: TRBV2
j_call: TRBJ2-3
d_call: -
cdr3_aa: CASSEPLGGDTQYF
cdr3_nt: TGTGCCAGCAGTGAACCTCTTGGAGGGGATACGCAGTATTTT

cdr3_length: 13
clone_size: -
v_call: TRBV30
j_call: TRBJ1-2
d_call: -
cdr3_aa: CAWTFGANYGYTF
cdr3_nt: TGTGCCTGGACATTCGGGGCTAACTATGGCTACACCTTC

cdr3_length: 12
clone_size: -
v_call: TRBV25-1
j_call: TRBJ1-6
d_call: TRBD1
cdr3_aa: CATRTGRSPLHF
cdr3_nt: TGTGCCACCCGGACAGGGCGGTCACCCCTCCACTTT

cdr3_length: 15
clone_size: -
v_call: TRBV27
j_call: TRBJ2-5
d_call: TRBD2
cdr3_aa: CASGSLAGVQETQYF
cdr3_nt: TGTGCCAGCGGATCCCTAGCGGGGGTACAAGAGACCCAGTACTTC

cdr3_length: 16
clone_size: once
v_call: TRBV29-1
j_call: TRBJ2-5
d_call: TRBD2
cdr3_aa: CSVEGRPSGEGETQYF
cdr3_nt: TGCAGCGTTGAAGGTAGGCCTAGCGGGGAAGGAGAGACCCAGTACTTC

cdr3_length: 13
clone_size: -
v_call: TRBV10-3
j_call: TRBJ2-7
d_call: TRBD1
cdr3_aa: CAASGTENREQYF
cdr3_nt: TGTGCCGCCTCCGGGACAGAAAACCGCGAGCAGTACTTC

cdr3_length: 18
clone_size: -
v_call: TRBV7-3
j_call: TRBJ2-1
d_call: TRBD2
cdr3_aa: CASSLKFEGLAGPNEQFF
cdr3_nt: TGTGCCAGCAGCTTAAAGTTTGAGGGACTAGCGGGCCCCAATGAGCAGTTCTTC

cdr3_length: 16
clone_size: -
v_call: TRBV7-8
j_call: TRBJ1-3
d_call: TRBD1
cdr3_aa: CASSFDGQGTGNTIYF
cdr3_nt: TGTGCCAGCAGCTTCGACGGACAGGGAACTGGAAACACCATATATTTT

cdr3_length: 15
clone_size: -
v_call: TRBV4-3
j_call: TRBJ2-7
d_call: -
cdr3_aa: CASSQDIGTSFEQYF
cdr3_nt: TGCGCCAGCAGCCAAGATATTGGGACATCGTTCGAGCAGTACTTC

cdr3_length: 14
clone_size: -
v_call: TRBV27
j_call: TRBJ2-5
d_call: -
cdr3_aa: CASSLLASSETQYF
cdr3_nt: TGTGCCAGCAGTTTACTTGCTAGCTCGGAGACCCAGTACTTC

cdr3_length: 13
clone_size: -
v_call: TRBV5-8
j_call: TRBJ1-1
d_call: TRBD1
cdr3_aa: CASSLATGVIAFF
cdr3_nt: TGTGCCAGCAGCTTGGCTACAGGGGTTATAGCTTTCTTT

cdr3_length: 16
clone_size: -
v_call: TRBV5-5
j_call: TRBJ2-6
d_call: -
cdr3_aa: CASSLTYSSGANVLTF
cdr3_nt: TGTGCCAGCAGCTTAACCTACAGCTCTGGGGCCAACGTCCTGACTTTC

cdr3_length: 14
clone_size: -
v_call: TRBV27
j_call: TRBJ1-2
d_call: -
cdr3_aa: CASSRDIRLDGYTF
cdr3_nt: TGTGCCAGCAGCCGGGACATCCGCCTCGACGGCTACACCTTC

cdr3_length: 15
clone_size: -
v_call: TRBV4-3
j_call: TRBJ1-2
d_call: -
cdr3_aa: CASSQVRAARDGLTF
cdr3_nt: TGCGCCAGCAGCCAAGTTAGGGCAGCCCGGGATGGTTTGACCTTC

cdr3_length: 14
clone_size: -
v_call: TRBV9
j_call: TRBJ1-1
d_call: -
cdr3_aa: CASSVGQGKDEAFF
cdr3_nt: TGTGCCAGCAGCGTAGGCCAGGGCAAGGATGAAGCTTTCTTT

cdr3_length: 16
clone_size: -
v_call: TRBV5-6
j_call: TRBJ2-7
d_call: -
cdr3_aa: CASSSGIGKETYEQYF
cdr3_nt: TGTGCCAGCAGCTCGGGGATTGGCAAGGAAACCTACGAGCAGTACTTC

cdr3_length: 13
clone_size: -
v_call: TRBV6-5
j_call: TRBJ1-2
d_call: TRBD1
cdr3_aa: CASSYRTGFGYTF
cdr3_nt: TGTGCCAGCAGTTACCGGACAGGGTTTGGCTACACCTTC

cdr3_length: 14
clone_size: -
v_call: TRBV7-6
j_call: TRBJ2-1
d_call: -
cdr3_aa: CASRDPGVYNEQFF
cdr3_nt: TGTGCCAGCAGAGACCCGGGGGTCTACAATGAGCAGTTCTTC

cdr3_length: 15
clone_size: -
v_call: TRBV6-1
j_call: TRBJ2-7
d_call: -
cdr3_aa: CASTGAGQNTYEQYF
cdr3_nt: TGTGCCAGCACCGGGGCGGGACAGAACACCTACGAGCAGTACTTC